The clone carrying this T cell receptor (beta chain) has only one observation. This sample is drawn from a study of blood T cell repertoires in COVID-19. Study-wide context: PBMCs, B-cell-depleted T cells, or T cells were the source of the cDNA or gDNA that made up the material.

Germline V gene lookup returns CDR1 SGHVS and CDR2 FQNEAQ. The CDR3 has 13 residues. V was clipped by 3 bases and J by 5 bases, with 8 bases between them. Living in about two dozen US areas, the participants were between roughly 18 and 95 years of age. Recovery among Cohort 3 donors was established by two negative PCRs, clearance, or symptom resolution. As originally analysed: Researchers report that nucleated cell counts were estimated from reference gene primer amplification. The repertoire was sequenced with immunoSEQ multiplex PCR; TCRdb's copy has only in-frame clones and lacks some. That table gives V, J and clone size, and the DNA gave D and trimming. The repertoire has under 300,000 clones, approximately 80% of them found once; the top ten carry 15%.

Sequencing was performed on PBMCs or T cells enriched from blood (not recorded which). This rearrangement joins TRBV7-8 to TRBJ1-5; tentatively, D is TRBD1 (5 bases). The source of this sequence is a man aged 35-49 years who had recovered from COVID-19. The CDR3 DNA reads as TGTGCCAGCAGCTTGACAGTGTATCAGCCCCAGCATTTT. As protein: CASSLTVYQPQHF.